This T cell receptor (beta chain) originates from a study of Graves' ophthalmopathy and Graves' hyperthyroidism (dated by TCRdb to 2016 to 2018). Background on the whole study: Peripheral blood was collected at initial diagnosis, before any treatment. The study used TCR beta repertoire signatures to distinguish Graves' ophthalmopathy from Graves' hyperthyroidism and to predict progression to ophthalmopathy. In total, over 130 blood samples were TCR-sequenced: around 42 ophthalmopathy, roughly 77 hyperthyroidism and some 17 hyperthyroidism-to-ophthalmopathy patients. To explore V-J signatures that distinguish ophthalmopathy from hyperthyroidism, a discovery set of about a hundred patients was enrolled, made up of more than 40 with ophthalmopathy and roughly 57 with stable hyperthyroidism. An independent validation cohort was composed of around 19 hyperthyroidism patients and around 16 patients who later progressed from hyperthyroidism to ophthalmopathy. In more than 5 hyperthyroidism patients, the T-cell repertoire of thyroid tissue was compared with the T-cell repertoire of blood. Once sampling was done, hyperthyroidism patients were given methimazole at a starting dose of 30 mg daily, while ophthalmopathy patients were given high-dose intravenous methylprednisolone.

This clonotype was seen only a few times. Its specific antigen is unknown. It has no much larger one-base neighbor in the sample; base qualities were not kept. TCR beta CDR3 regions were amplified from RNA transcripts for repertoire sequencing. The first round of RT-PCR was done with HTBI primers and the Qiagen OneStep RT-PCR kit, and was followed by a second round of multiplex PCR, then size selection and purification. The libraries underwent paired-end sequencing with 100 bp reads on an Illumina HiSeq2000. As for how the authors treated the data: SOAPnuke was used to process the reads, throwing out any read that had adapters, had uncalled bases, had a mean Phred below 15, or lacked an exact constant-primer or identifier match. COPE v1.2.5 was used to merge high-quality paired reads. Clonotypes were defined as unique nucleotide sequences and were aligned to IMGT TRB V, D and J references using MiTCR v1.1. Only V-J combinations with frequency above 0.0001 were analysed, covering about 99% of repertoires. For each V-J combination, a TCR clonal expansion and chaos score was defined as the ratio of F50 clonal expansion to chaos observed in the TCRdist matrix. Welch's t-statistics and random forest were used to narrow the features down to 13 V-J combinations, which were then fed into a naive Bayes classifier. Thyroid-blood repertoire similarity was quantified with the Morisita-Horn index. TCRdb trimmed public reads at Q25 via fastp, called clones via MiXCR and kept in-frame beta chains. Identical CDR3 protein sequences are pooled into one entry, listed with their most common genes and DNA. These V and J calls derive from TCRdb rather than the authors' analysis. Across this sample there are hundreds of thousands of distinct CDR3 sequences, with about 41% seen only once. The top ten hold 3% to 3.5% of the sample.

What the study reported, not specific to this receptor: Ophthalmopathy was separated from stable hyperthyroidism by the 13-signature model with just under 90% sensitivity and 81% to 83% specificity in cross-validation and with 80%/75% in the test set. No statistical method was used to predetermine the sample size, and group allocation was not hidden from the investigators. In validation, the model predicted ophthalmopathy progression with more than 70% sensitivity and approximately 75% specificity; eleven to twelve predicted patients were CT-confirmed with GO in a median of approximately 6.5 months. Most expanded thyroid clonotypes with a frequency above 0.001 also appeared in blood, which suggests that blood repertoires may reflect the immune response in the thyroid.

The CDR1 and CDR2 encoded by the germline V gene (reference sequence) are SEHNR and FQNEAQ. The cysteine opens and the phenylalanine closes a CDR3 of 15 amino acids. The entry retains the CDR3 DNA only, 45 bases that are in frame from base 1. V trim: 4 bases; J trim: 6 bases; unmatched bases: 7. Ophthalmopathy patients were characterized by moderately to severely active disease, a Clinical Activity Score of at least 3, a NOSPECS grade of at least 4, and a disease duration under 3 months. Patients were excluded if they had other autoimmune diseases, uncontrolled infections, pregnancy or lactation. Clinical symptoms, serum thyroxine, TRAb, thyroid ultrasound and orbital computed tomography were used for diagnosis. Ficoll-Paque density gradient centrifugation was used to isolate PBMCs from 8.5 to 10 ml of fresh peripheral blood. Total RNA was extracted with Trizol reagent and quality-checked on an Agilent 2100 Bioanalyzer.

Sequencing was done on a sample of peripheral blood. This clonotype was obtained from an adult man with Graves' ophthalmopathy. Recombination linked TRBV7-9 to TRBJ2-2; TRBD2 matches 8 bases in the middle. The DNA sequence is TGTGCCAGCAGCTCGCCAGGACTAGCCGCCGGGGAGCTGTTTTTT. Its translation is CASSSPGLAAGELFF.